This TCR beta chain comes out of a study of blood T cell repertoires in COVID-19. This clone came up a few times. Other DNA sequences from this sample encode an identical CDR3 as well. The CDR3 runs to 14 residues. CDR1 is MNHNS, CDR2 SASEGT, per germline. V lost 2 bases to trimming and J lost 4 bases; unmatched junction nucleotides: 4. Assay: immunoSEQ multiplex PCR; the TCRdb copy retains only in-frame clones and omits some. Among 120,000 or so clones listed, about 80% were seen once. This TCR derives from a woman aged 45-60 years with acute or convalescent COVID-19. The sequencing sample was made of peripheral blood. This sequence joins TRBV6-1 and TRBJ1-1; 7 bases match TRBD1. The CDR3 coding sequence is TGTGCCAGCAGTGAAAGGGCAGGGGGCACTGAAGCTTTCTTT. Its translation: CASSERAGGTEAFF.